The 20 T cell receptor beta chains below come from one sample, sequenced in a study of shared clonotypes between healthy human individuals. Sequenced by immunoSEQ multiplex PCR; TCRdb stores in-frame clones only, minus some. Of about 2 million clones in the sample, roughly 94% are singletons; the top ten hold more than 0.1%. Input material: naive CD4+ T cells sorted from blood. Subset specified: CD45RA+ positively selected. Receptor source: a man younger than 35 in good health.

The chain combines TRBV5-1 with TRBJ2-7; possible D gene TRBD1, 6 bases. V lost 0 bases and J lost 7, with 17 bases in between. Germline V gene lookup returns CDR1 SGHRS and CDR2 YFSETQ. This CDR3 is 15 amino acids long. As DNA, the CDR3 is TGCGCCAGCAGCTTGGGTACAGGGTGGATGGATGAGCAGTACTTC. Amino acids: CASSLGTGWMDEQYF.

The chain employs TRBV4-2 and TRBJ1-4; TRBD1 matches at 7 bases. This CDR3 is 17 amino acids long. Germline V CDR1 and CDR2: LGHNA, YNFKEQ. The V gene end was trimmed by 4 bases and the J gene end by 5 bases; junction bases not matched to a gene: 13. The CDR3 region has the DNA TGTGCCAGCAGCCGAGGTGGCGGACAGGTCGGGAATGAAAAACTGTTTTTT. Translating gives CASSRGGGQVGNEKLFF.

This rearrangement joins TRBV19 to TRBJ2-1; no firm D call. Germline V lookup: CDR1 LNHDA, CDR2 SQIVND (reference sequence). Trimming shortened V by 3 bases and J by 0 bases, and 9 bases separated the two germline ends. This CDR3 has 15 amino acids. CDR3 in amino acids: CASSMAASSYNEQFF. For the CDR3, the DNA is TGTGCCAGTAGTATGGCGGCGAGCTCCTACAATGAGCAGTTCTTC. The full variable domain, rest sourced from reference TRBV19 and TRBJ2-1, is DGGITQSPKYLFRKEGQNVTLSCEQNLNHDAMYWYRQDPGQGLRLIYYSQIVNDFQKGDIAEGYSVSREKKESFPLTVTSAQKNPTAFYLCASSMAASSYNEQFFGPGTRLTVL.

This chain joins TRBV19 and TRBJ2-7, with 7 nucleotides matching TRBD2. With V trimmed by 6 bases and J by 5 bases, 16 bases remained unmatched. CDR1 is LNHDA and CDR2 is SQIVND in the germline V gene (reference sequence). The CDR3 runs 16 residues. Here the CDR3 DNA reads TGTGCCAGTAGACGAACTAGCGTCAGTGAAGGGCACGAGCAGTACTTC. Residues: CASRRTSVSEGHEQYF.

A note on this clone: The sample holds other DNA sequences that translate to the same CDR3. V gene TRBV7-2 combines with J gene TRBJ2-3, with D unresolved. CDR1 SGHTA and CDR2 FQGNSA come from the germline V gene. V lost 1 base and J 0 bases, leaving 8 bases between the germline ends. This CDR3 contains 15 residues. CDR3 sequence reads: CASSLEGTSTDTQYF. CDR3 sequence (DNA): TGTGCCAGCAGCTTAGAGGGCACTAGCACAGATACGCAGTATTTT.

The gene calls are TRBV11-2 and TRBJ1-1, with no clear D. Trimming cost V 1 base and J 1 base, with 10 bases left between them. The CDR3 runs to 15 residues. Germline V CDR1 and CDR2: SGHAT, FQNNGV. DNA for the CDR3: TGTGCCAGCAGCTTAGGAAAAGTAGAGAACACTGAAGCTTTCTTT. As protein: CASSLGKVENTEAFF. Variable domain in full (rest from reference TRBV11-2 and TRBJ1-1): EAGVAQSPRYKIIEKRQSVAFWCNPISGHATLYWYQQILGQGPKLLIQFQNNGVVDDSQLPKDRFSAERLKGVDSTLKIQPAKLEDSAVYLCASSLGKVENTEAFFGQGTRLTVV.

The rearrangement joins TRBV10-2 to TRBJ1-5; 7 bases line up with TRBD1. This CDR3 region has 15 residues. With V trimmed by 5 bases and J by 6 bases, 10 bases remained unmatched. The germline gives CDR1 WSHSY, CDR2 SAAADI. The CDR3 nucleotides are TGCGCCAGCAGTCCCCAGACAGGGCCCGGTCAGCCCCAGCATTTT. It is translated as CASSPQTGPGQPQHF.

The chain recombines TRBV10-3 with TRBJ1-4, with D unclear. CDR3 length equals 12 residues. Germline-derived CDR1 and CDR2 are ENHRY and SYGVKD. V was shortened by 6 bases and J by 6 bases, with 8 bases between the two germline ends. The CDR3 sequence is CAIRNTDEKLFF. CDR3 nucleotide sequence: TGTGCCATCAGAAACACGGATGAAAAACTGTTTTTT.

This clone was recorded a few times. This rearrangement joins TRBV28 to TRBJ2-5; possibly TRBD1 for D (5 bases). The assigned J gene may be wrong: the sequence end matches TRBJ2-7 better. CDR3 length: 16 amino acids. The germline V gene encodes CDR1 MDHEN and CDR2 SYDVKM. This CDR3 is CASSPIDRRSTYEQYF. The CDR3 DNA is TGTGCCAGCAGTCCCATAGACAGAAGATCAACCTACGAGCAGTACTTC.

This sequence joins TRBV20-1 and TRBJ1-5, with D tentatively TRBD1 (5 bases). This CDR3 has 10 residues. Germline CDR1 is DFQATT and CDR2 is SNEGSKA (reference sequence). Trimming took off 7 bases at V and 11 bases at J, with 12 bases between the two ends. CDR3 region: CSVGDGAQHF. The CDR3 bases are TGCAGTGTTGGGGACGGGGCCCAGCATTTT.

The gene calls are TRBV27 and TRBJ1-6; the D gene is possibly TRBD1 (5 bases). V dropped 6 bases and J dropped 10 bases, with 22 bases sitting between them. The CDR3 has 16 amino acids. Germline CDR1 MNHEY, CDR2 SMNVEV (reference sequence). The CDR3 here is CASSPSGGIPASPLHF. The CDR3 nucleotides read TGTGCCAGCAGCCCCTCTGGGGGGATTCCAGCCTCACCCCTCCACTTT.

This rearrangement joins TRBV6-6 to TRBJ1-4; D is uncertain. V was shortened by 7 bases and J by 0 bases, with 12 bases between the two germline ends. There are 15 residues in the CDR3. Germline V gives CDR1 MNHNY, CDR2 SVGAGI (reference sequence). CDR3 sequence: CASIRIRATNEKLFF. DNA of the CDR3: TGTGCCAGCATAAGGATAAGAGCAACTAATGAAAAACTGTTTTTT.

Of note for this clone: The same CDR3 is also encoded by other DNA sequences in this sample. The J gene is TRBJ1-5, the V gene TRBV27, with 7 bases lining up with TRBD1. Germline V lookup: CDR1 MNHEY, CDR2 SMNVEV (reference sequence). The V gene end was trimmed by 6 bases and the J gene end by 1 base; junction bases not matched to a gene: 3. This CDR3 is built from 14 residues. CDR3 amino acids: CASSSTGSNQPQHF. CDR3 nucleotide sequence: TGTGCCAGCAGCTCGACAGGGAGCAATCAGCCCCAGCATTTT.

This sequence joins TRBV11-1 and TRBJ2-7, with TRBD2 identical over 7 bases. The length of the CDR3 is 12 residues. Germline loops: CDR1 SGHAT, CDR2 FQDESV (reference sequence). The ends lost 5 bases at V and 8 bases at J; junction bases unmatched: 6. The DNA of the CDR3 is TGTGCCAGCAGCATTAGCGGGCAGAAGCAGTACTTC. Translated: CASSISGQKQYF.

This chain joins TRBV30 and TRBJ2-5, with TRBD2 identical over 8 bases. The CDR3 consists of 15 residues. Germline CDR1 GTSNPN, CDR2 SVGIG (reference sequence). The ends lost 5 bases at V and 5 bases at J; junction bases unmatched: 13. In DNA, the CDR3 is TGTGCCTGGGACCAGGGACTAGTCAGAGCGGAGACCCAGTACTTC. This encodes CAWDQGLVRAETQYF.

V gene TRBV4-1 combines with J gene TRBJ2-7; possibly TRBD2 for D (5 bases). Germline V gene sequence: CDR1 MGHRA, CDR2 YSYEKL. V dropped 0 bases and J dropped 6 bases, with 12 bases sitting between them. The CDR3 spans 14 residues. CDR3 DNA sequence: TGCGCCAGCAGCCAAGATCCCAGGAGGAGCGAGCAGTACTTC. This codes for CASSQDPRRSEQYF.

The J gene is TRBJ1-2, the V gene TRBV7-2; 7 bases align to TRBD1. CDR3 length: 14 residues. V lost 1 base, J lost 8 bases, and 7 bases stayed unmatched. Germline lookup yields CDR1 SGHTA and CDR2 FQGNSA. The CDR3 region has the DNA TGTGCCAGCAGCTTAGACGCGACAGGGCAAGGCTACACCTTC. This translates into CASSLDATGQGYTF.

The chain recombines TRBV18 with TRBJ2-1, with no clear D. The CDR3 runs to 12 residues. Germline lookup yields CDR1 KGHSH and CDR2 LQKENI. Trimming stripped 4 bases from V and 5 bases from J, with 6 bases between. CDR3 protein: CASSQLDNEQFF. The CDR3 DNA sequence: TGTGCCAGCTCACAATTGGACAATGAGCAGTTCTTC.

The V and J genes are TRBV15 and TRBJ2-3; D may be TRBD2 (6 bases). Trimming removed 5 bases from V and 0 bases from J, with 15 bases in between. CDR3 size: 16 residues. Germline V lookup: CDR1 LNHNV, CDR2 YYDKDF (reference sequence). The CDR3 nucleotides read TGTGCCACCAGCTCCCCCGGGAGTGGGAGCACAGATACGCAGTATTTT. It is translated as CATSSPGSGSTDTQYF.

Comment on this clone: The same CDR3 can be traced to other DNA sequences in this sample. The V and J genes are TRBV29-1 and TRBJ2-6; D remains unclear. The germline V and J ends were trimmed by 3 bases and 0 bases, with 3 bases remaining between them. The germline V gene has CDR1 SQVTM and CDR2 ANQGSEA. The CDR3 sequence is 13 residues long. For the CDR3, the DNA is TGCAGCGTTGACATCTCTGGGGCCAACGTCCTGACTTTC. Encoded protein: CSVDISGANVLTF.